The sequence of this TCR beta chain was determined in a study of T cell responses to AZD1222 COVID-19 vaccine (dated by TCRdb to the early 2020s). About the full investigation: AZD1222 recipients with second doses at about 4 weeks or about 12 weeks were pooled, because spike-specific TCR depth and breadth did not differ between schedules. A total of 233 trial participants underwent TCR sequencing, of whom 207 received two doses of AZD1222 and about 26 received two doses of the MenACWY control vaccine. Enrollment into the trials was organized by age into subgroups of 18-55, 56-69 and 70-plus years, and those subgroups contained approximately 160, 26 and 62 TCR-sequenced participants, respectively.

As regards this clone: The target of this receptor is not known. No base qualities exist here, and no much larger clone lies one base off it.

The CDR3 regions of human TCRbeta chains were analyzed by immunosequencing. The study's own analysis went as follows. TCRs in the repertoires were matched against a reference library of SARS-CoV-2-specific TCRs that had been generated with the MIRA antigen-specificity platform. Breadth meant the fraction of unique TCRs that were SARS-CoV-2-associated, whereas depth meant the fraction of total T cells that were SARS-CoV-2-associated. Using the MIRA data, every spike-specific TCR was mapped to the spike region that the TCR reacted to and assigned to either a CD4 or a CD8 class. Log10-transformed breadth and depth values were compared by one-way ANOVA with Sidak's multiple comparisons tests. This is the immuneACCESS table as TCRdb keeps it, with only in-frame sequences that have V and J called. A part of the clones is gone; compared with another copy, unresolved V genes explain less than half, and the rest is unexplained. The V and J calls and clone size come from that table; D and trimming were worked out from the DNA. The sample has 95,000 to 150,000 clones on record, about 88% of them singletons. Roughly 2.3% of the sample comes from the top ten.

Overall study results and their limits: Participants were mostly white British and included more females than males, and it was suggested by the authors that clonal diversity may have been underestimated. CD4 TCRs associated with the vaccine covered the entire spike protein, and the dominant responses were in regions 160-218 and 743-854. Conclusions about previously exposed vaccinees were limited because only six AZD1222 recipients were SARS-CoV-2 seropositive at baseline. Because no day 14 peak-response samples were available, repertoires were characterized only after the peak T cell response. Epitopes outside the regions mutated in the B.1.351 and B.1.1.7 variants were reportedly recognized by nearly half of the unique spike-specific TCRs. After two AZD1222 doses, both the breadth and the depth of spike-specific TCRs were significantly higher than at day 0 and than in MenACWY recipients. In the small 56-69-year group, the increase in depth fell short of significance, most likely because of low power.

The meaning of the sample's time point label: baseline before first vaccination. Vaccinee samples came from UK trials COV001 and COV002, including a single-blind randomized controlled phase 2/3 trial of AZD1222 (ChAdOx1 nCoV-19) in healthy adults. For TCRbeta chain sequencing, PBMC samples were collected from trial participants at day 0 and at day 28 after the second dose. From its cysteine to its phenylalanine, the CDR3 spans 15 amino acids. Just CDR3 DNA is preserved here, 45 bases in frame from base 1. After removal of 4 bases from V and 2 bases from J, the junction retains 5 bases not matched to a gene. The germline V gene sets CDR1 to SNHLY and CDR2 to FYNNEI.

This receptor was obtained from an adult in good health. The sample here was peripheral blood, taken on day 0 of AZD1222 vaccination. The chain is assembled from TRBV2 and TRBJ2-3; 8 bases in the middle match TRBD1. The nucleotides read TGTGCCAGCAGTGTTTTACAGGGGGACACAGATACGCAGTATTTT. Translation gives CASSVLQGDTDTQYF.